This T cell receptor (beta chain) was recorded in a study of blood T cell repertoires in COVID-19. As for the study in general: Acute and convalescent COVID-19 specimens originated in the United States, Italy and Spain.

V dropped 3 bases and J dropped 8; count of bases not matched to a gene: 4. The germline V gene encodes CDR1 KGHSH and CDR2 LQKENI. The CDR3 totals 13 residues. TCRdb's table, derived via immunoSEQ multiplex PCR, lists solely in-frame clones and lacks some. The sample has 180,000 or so clones; around 86% are singletons. This sequence originates from a man younger than 35 with acute or convalescent COVID-19. The sequencing input was peripheral blood. This rearrangement joins TRBV18 to TRBJ1-2; 9 bases are a match to TRBD1. The CDR3 region has the DNA TGTGCCAGCTCACCCCGGACAGGGGACGGCTACACCTTC. Residues: CASSPRTGDGYTF.